The rows below give T cell receptor beta chains drawn from one sample of a study of blood T cells in healthy people across ages. Using its own MiXCR run on the 5' RACE reads, TCRdb lists one record per CDR3 protein. The sample holds around 1.1 million distinct CDR3 sequences, around two fifths seen once. Sequencing input: blood. The receptors stem from a man in his late teens or twenties in good health. CDR3s include the opening cysteine and the closing phenylalanine or tryptophan.

TRBJ2-3 TRBV7-2 CASSLSARGAGDTQYF
TRBJ1-5 TRBV15 CATSRDPASSNQPQHF
TRBJ2-3 TRBV2 CASSEEGARADTQYF
TRBJ2-7 TRBV29-1 CSVWAGGIYEQYF
TRBJ2-3 TRBV6-2/TRBV6-3 CASSASRLDTQYF
TRBJ1-4 TRBV5-1 CASSPTGGEGEKLFF
TRBJ2-3 TRBV30 CAWSEGGSGGTQYF
TRBJ2-5 TRBV29-1 CSAPIRAQETQYF
TRBJ1-6 TRBV6-6 CASSWGSDNSPLHF
TRBJ1-2 TRBV28 CASSTPGDYGYTF
TRBJ2-7 TRBV12-5 CASAPDGTTYEQYF
TRBJ1-5 TRBV20-1 CSASGRHRGGNQPQHF
TRBJ2-1 TRBV9 CASSTGTGDEQFF
TRBJ2-3 TRBV20-1 CSASVWRRLSTDTQYF
TRBJ1-5 TRBV20-1 CSARESGRGDEPQHF
TRBJ2-3 TRBV5-1 CASSLWDSSTDTQYF
TRBJ1-5 TRBV4-3 CASSQEVSQRPQHF